Presented here are 17 T cell receptor beta chains from one specimen sequenced in a study of cytomegalovirus exposure and HLA in healthy donors (dated by TCRdb to 2016 to 2017). The library relied on the immunoSEQ multiplex PCR assay. For the multiplex PCR, a mixture combining 60 forward primers for TCR Vbeta segments and 13 reverse primers for TCR Jbeta segments was used. The source is immuneACCESS, and TCRdb retained only in-frame sequences with V and J called. Part of the clones is not carried over; for the studies checked, unresolved V genes explain less than half of this, and the remainder is unexplained. This sample holds some 97,000 clones; 76% were observed only once. Of the sample, 3% to 4.5% is held by the ten largest clones. Specimen: PBMCs. The origin of the receptors is a woman aged 50 to 65 in good health and CMV-seropositive.

This rearrangement joins TRBV14 to TRBJ2-7, with D perhaps matching TRBD2 (6 bases). The CDR3 contains 15 residues. CDR1 is SGHDN and CDR2 is FVKESK in the germline V gene. V was shortened by 3 bases and J by 0 bases, with 12 bases between the two germline ends. CDR3 protein: CASSHAPSASYEQYF. For the CDR3, the DNA is TGTGCCAGCAGCCATGCTCCTAGCGCCTCCTACGAGCAGTACTTC.

The chain links TRBV12-5 to TRBJ1-1; 7 nucleotides align to TRBD1. With V trimmed by 7 bases and J by 3 bases, 11 bases remained unmatched. The CDR3 runs to 15 residues. Germline V gene sequence: CDR1 LGHNT, CDR2 FRNRAP. This chain's CDR3 is CASAGSTGRHTEAFF. CDR3 in DNA: TGTGCTAGTGCAGGGTCGACAGGGCGGCACACTGAAGCTTTCTTT.

The chain employs TRBV6-6 and TRBJ2-7; the match to TRBD2 covers 7 bases. Germline V gene sequence: CDR1 MNHNY, CDR2 SVGAGI (reference sequence). Germline trimming cut 4 bases from V and 4 bases from J; bases unmatched to any gene: 10. The CDR3 extends over 15 amino acids. CDR3 region: CASSLTGTTTYEQYF. DNA for the CDR3: TGTGCCAGCAGTTTAACGGGGACTACTACTTACGAGCAGTACTTC.

This rearrangement joins TRBV7-3 to TRBJ1-1; TRBD1 might be the D (5 bases). Trimming stripped 5 bases from V and 4 bases from J, with 11 bases between. In germline, CDR1 is SGHTA, CDR2 FQGTGA. This CDR3 is 13 amino acids long. DNA of the CDR3: TGTGCCAGCAGCCCTGCGCAGGGCACTGAAGCTTTCTTT. Its translation: CASSPAQGTEAFF.

CDR3 sequence: CATTGLLLARNTEAFF. For the CDR3, the DNA is TGTGCCACCACCGGTTTATTACTGGCTAGAAACACTGAAGCTTTCTTT. The genes are TRBV10-3 and TRBJ1-1; no definite D call. CDR3 length: 16 amino acids. V gave up 10 bases and J gave up 2 bases, with 23 bases separating them. The germline CDR1 and CDR2 sequences are ENHRY and SYGVKD.

Notes on this clone: Distinct nucleotide sequences in the sample also encode this CDR3. The V call is TRBV2, the J call TRBJ2-1, with 12 bases aligning to TRBD2. This CDR3 spans 17 amino acids. Germline trimming cut 7 bases from V and 1 base from J; bases unmatched to any gene: 8. Germline V gene data show CDR1 as SNHLY and CDR2 as FYNNEI. The CDR3 sequence: CASTAPLAGGSYNEQFF. The CDR3 DNA sequence: TGTGCCAGCACTGCCCCCCTAGCGGGGGGGTCCTACAATGAGCAGTTCTTC.

This clone is a singleton in its sample. The chain links TRBV4-1 to TRBJ2-1; the D gene is possibly TRBD2 (6 bases). The CDR3 is made up of 17 amino acids. Germline CDR1 is MGHRA and CDR2 is YSYEKL. Trimming removed 0 bases at V and 0 bases at J, with 12 bases between. The CDR3 loop is CASSQDLEGGSYNEQFF. Here the CDR3 DNA reads TGCGCCAGCAGCCAAGATCTCGAGGGAGGCTCCTACAATGAGCAGTTCTTC.

This rearrangement joins TRBV28 to TRBJ1-2; the D is unclear. The V end was cut by 4 bases, the J end by 4 bases, with 10 bases between. CDR1 and CDR2 from the germline V gene are MDHEN and SYDVKM. CDR3 size: 13 residues. The CDR3, as DNA: TGTGCCAGCAGTTCTAGCCTATCCTATGGCTACACCTTC. It translates to CASSSSLSYGYTF.

This clone is medium-sized (0.01 to 0.1%). V is TRBV5-5 and J is TRBJ2-7; the match to TRBD2 covers 8 bases. V shed 4 bases and J 3 bases; nucleotides not matched to a gene: 9. This CDR3 has 15 residues. Germline CDR1 reads SGHKS; CDR2 reads YYEKEE (reference sequence). The CDR3 DNA reads as TGTGCCAGCAGCCTGGTGCGGGGGGCGGGCTACGAGCAGTACTTC. Amino acids: CASSLVRGAGYEQYF.

The chain recombines TRBV5-6 with TRBJ2-1; D may be TRBD2 (6 bases). Deletions cut 4 bases from V and 1 base from J, with 9 bases between. In germline, CDR1 is SGHDT, CDR2 YYEEEE. CDR3 length equals 14 residues. The DNA for the CDR3 is TGTGCCAGCAGCCTTAGCGGTTCCTACAATGAGCAGTTCTTC. This gives the protein CASSLSGSYNEQFF. Supplemented by reference TRBV5-6 and TRBJ2-1, the full variable domain reads DAGVTQSPTHLIKTRGQQVTLRCSPKSGHDTVSWYQQALGQGPQFIFQYYEEEERQRGNFPDRFSGHQFPNYSSELNVNALLLGDSALYLCASSLSGSYNEQFFGPGTRLTVL.

This rearrangement joins TRBV7-6 to TRBJ2-2, with 9 bases identical to TRBD1. Germline lookup yields CDR1 SGHVS and CDR2 FNYEAQ. Trimming took 2 bases from V and 3 from J; bases not matched to a gene: 7. CDR3 length: 17 amino acids. CDR3 sequence reads: CASSLSGTGRDTGELFF. In DNA form, the CDR3 reads TGTGCCAGCAGCTTATCCGGGACAGGGAGGGACACCGGGGAGCTGTTTTTT.

The rearrangement joins TRBV5-4 to TRBJ2-1; TRBD1 agrees at 9 bases. V gave up 3 bases and J gave up 8 bases; unmatched junction bases: 15. Per the germline V gene, CDR1 is SGHNT and CDR2 is YYREEE (reference sequence). This CDR3 region has 17 residues. CDR3 coding DNA: TGTGCCAGCAGCTCGGTAGGGAGGGGACAGGGTGGCGATGAGCAGTTCTTC. Protein product: CASSSVGRGQGGDEQFF.

CDR3 sequence: CASTPRWEGTDTQYF. CDR3 nucleotide sequence: TGTGCCAGTACCCCTAGGTGGGAGGGCACAGATACGCAGTATTTT. J is TRBJ2-3 and V is TRBV19; D is possibly TRBD2 (6 bases). The CDR3 is 15 residues long. Trimming removed 7 bases from V and 1 base from J, with 15 bases in between. Germline CDR1 and CDR2: LNHDA and SQIVND (reference sequence).

The chain couples TRBV7-3 to TRBJ1-3; 8 bases match TRBD1. Looked up from germline, CDR1 is SGHTA and CDR2 is FQGTGA. This CDR3 has 17 amino acids. After removal of 3 bases from V and 4 bases from J, the junction contained 11 bases not matched to a gene. CDR3: CASSFLKTTGVGNTIYF. CDR3 bases: TGTGCCAGCAGCTTTTTAAAGACGACAGGGGTCGGAAACACCATATATTTT.

This clone was seen just once. The chain joins TRBV27 to TRBJ1-5; D remains unclear. Germline-derived CDR1 and CDR2 are MNHEY and SMNVEV (reference sequence). Trimming removed 2 bases at V and 4 bases at J, with 6 bases between. The CDR3 has 13 residues. CDR3 nucleotide sequence: TGTGCCAGCAGTTTAGTGAGGAATCAGCCCCAGCATTTT. Translation gives CASSLVRNQPQHF.

This clone was detected only a few times. The chain uses TRBV4-1 and TRBJ2-3; D uncertain. This CDR3 spans 16 amino acids. V was clipped by 3 bases and J by 1 base, with 14 bases between them. Germline CDR1 is MGHRA and CDR2 is YSYEKL. The CDR3 nucleotides read TGCGCCAGCAGCCACTACTACCCCAGTCGCACAGATACGCAGTATTTT. Protein: CASSHYYPSRTDTQYF.

The CDR3 region has the DNA TGTGCCAGCAGCTCCCCCTCGTCGTGGACCCAGTACTTC. Protein sequence: CASSSPSSWTQYF. This chain links TRBV7-8 with TRBJ2-5; no clear D gene. The length of the CDR3 is 13 residues. The V gene lost 4 bases and the J gene lost 7 bases, with 13 bases spanning the gap. The germline V gene encodes CDR1 SGHVS and CDR2 FQNEAQ.